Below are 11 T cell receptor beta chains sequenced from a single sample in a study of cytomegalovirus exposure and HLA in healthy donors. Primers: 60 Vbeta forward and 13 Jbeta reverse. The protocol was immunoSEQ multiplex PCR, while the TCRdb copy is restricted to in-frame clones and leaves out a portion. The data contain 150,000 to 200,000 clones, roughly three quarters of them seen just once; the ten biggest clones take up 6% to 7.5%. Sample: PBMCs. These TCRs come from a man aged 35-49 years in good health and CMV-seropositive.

The CDR3: CASSPGTGPSDTQYF. CDR3 bases: TGTGCCAGCAGCCCCGGGACAGGGCCCTCAGATACGCAGTATTTT. The chain employs TRBV11-3 and TRBJ2-3; 9 bases match TRBD1. The CDR3 extends over 15 amino acids. The V and J ends lost 5 bases and 4 bases, in that order; junction bases with no gene match: 7. Germline V lookup: CDR1 SGHNT, CDR2 YENEEA. The entire variable domain, with the rest obtained from reference TRBV11-3 and TRBJ2-3, is as follows: EAGVVQSPRYKIIEKKQPVAFWCNPISGHNTLYWYLQNLGQGPELLIRYENEEAVDDSQLPKDRFSAERLKGVDSTLKIQPAELGDSAVYLCASSPGTGPSDTQYFGPGTRLTVL.

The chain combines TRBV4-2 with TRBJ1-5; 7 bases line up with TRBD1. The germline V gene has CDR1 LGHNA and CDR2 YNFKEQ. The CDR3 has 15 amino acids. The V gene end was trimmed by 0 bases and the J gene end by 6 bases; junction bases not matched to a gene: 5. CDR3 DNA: TGTGCCAGCAGCCAAGACACAGGGGTGCGTCAGCCCCAGCATTTT. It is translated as CASSQDTGVRQPQHF.

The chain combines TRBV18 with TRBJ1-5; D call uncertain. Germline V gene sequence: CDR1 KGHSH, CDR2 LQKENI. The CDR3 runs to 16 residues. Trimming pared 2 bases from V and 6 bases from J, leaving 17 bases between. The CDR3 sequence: CASSPSKPRLPQPQHF. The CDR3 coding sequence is TGTGCCAGCTCACCATCGAAACCTAGGCTCCCTCAGCCCCAGCATTTT.

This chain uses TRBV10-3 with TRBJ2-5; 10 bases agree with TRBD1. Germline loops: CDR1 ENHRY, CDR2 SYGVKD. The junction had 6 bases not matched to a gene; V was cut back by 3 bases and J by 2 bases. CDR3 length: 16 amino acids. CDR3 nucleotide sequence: TGTGCCATCAGTGACGCGACAGGGGGCGTTCAAGAGACCCAGTACTTC. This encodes CAISDATGGVQETQYF.

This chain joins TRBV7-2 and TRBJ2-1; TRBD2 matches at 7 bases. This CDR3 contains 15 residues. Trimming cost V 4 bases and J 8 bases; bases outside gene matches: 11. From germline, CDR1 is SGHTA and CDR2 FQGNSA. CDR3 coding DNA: TGTGCCAGCAGCTCTTCAAGGGAGGGGACCGATGAGCAGTTCTTC. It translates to CASSSSREGTDEQFF.

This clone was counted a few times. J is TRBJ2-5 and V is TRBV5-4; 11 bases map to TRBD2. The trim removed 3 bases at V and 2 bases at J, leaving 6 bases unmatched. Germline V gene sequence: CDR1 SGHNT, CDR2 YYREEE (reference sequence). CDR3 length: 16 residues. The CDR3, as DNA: TGTGCCAGCAGCTCTAGACTAGCGGGACTACAAGAGACCCAGTACTTC. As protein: CASSSRLAGLQETQYF.

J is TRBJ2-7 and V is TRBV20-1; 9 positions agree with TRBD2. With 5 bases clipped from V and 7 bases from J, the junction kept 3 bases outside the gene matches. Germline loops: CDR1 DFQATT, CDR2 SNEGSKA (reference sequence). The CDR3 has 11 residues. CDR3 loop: CSAGSGREQYF. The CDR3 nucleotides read TGCAGTGCTGGAAGCGGGAGGGAGCAGTACTTC.

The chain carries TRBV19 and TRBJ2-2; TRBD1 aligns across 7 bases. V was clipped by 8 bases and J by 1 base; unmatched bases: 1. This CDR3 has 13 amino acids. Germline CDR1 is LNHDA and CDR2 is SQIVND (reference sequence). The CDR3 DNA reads TGTGCCAGTGGGGACAGGAACACCGGGGAGCTGTTTTTT. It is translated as CASGDRNTGELFF.

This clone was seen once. CDR3 in amino acids: CATSREGGAPLHF. CDR3 nucleotide sequence: TGTGCCACCAGCAGAGAAGGAGGGGCACCCCTCCACTTT. This chain links TRBV15 with TRBJ1-6; possibly TRBD1 for D (5 bases). This CDR3 spans 13 amino acids. Per the germline V gene, CDR1 is LNHNV and CDR2 is YYDKDF (reference sequence). Between the trimmed V and J ends, which lost 0 bases and 11 bases, there was a span of 8 bases.

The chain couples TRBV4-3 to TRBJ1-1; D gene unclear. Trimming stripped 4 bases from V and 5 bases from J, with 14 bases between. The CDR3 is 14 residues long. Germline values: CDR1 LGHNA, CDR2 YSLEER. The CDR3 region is CASSRTTRGTEAFF. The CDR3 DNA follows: TGCGCCAGCAGCCGCACTACCCGAGGGACTGAAGCTTTCTTT.

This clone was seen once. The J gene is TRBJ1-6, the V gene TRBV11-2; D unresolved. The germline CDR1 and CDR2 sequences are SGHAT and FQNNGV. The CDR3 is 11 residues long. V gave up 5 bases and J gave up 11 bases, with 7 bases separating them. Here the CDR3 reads CASSLGAPLHF. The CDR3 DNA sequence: TGTGCCAGCAGCCTCGGGGCACCCCTCCACTTT.